The 15 T cell receptor beta chains below were found in one sample sequenced in a study of cytomegalovirus exposure and HLA in healthy donors. Both 60 Vbeta primers and 13 Jbeta primers went into the PCR. Here immunoSEQ multiplex PCR was the method, and the copy in TCRdb shows in-frame clones only, minus some. The data contain 65,000 to 100,000 clones, 79% of them singletons. Sequencing used PBMCs. The origin of the receptors is a woman aged 40 to 50 in good health and CMV-seropositive.

This sequence joins TRBV6-5 and TRBJ1-1; a possible D gene is TRBD1 (5 bases). Between the trimmed V and J ends, which lost 7 bases and 2 bases, there was a span of 11 bases. The CDR3 length is 13 residues. Germline assignment: CDR1 MNHEY and CDR2 SVGAGI. In DNA form, the CDR3 reads TGTGCCAGCACCCCGACAGTTAACACTGAAGCTTTCTTT. This codes for CASTPTVNTEAFF.

CDR3 nucleotide sequence: TGTGCCAGCAGCTTAGGACAGGGGAGTTACGTGGCCACTGAAGCTTTCTTT. As protein: CASSLGQGSYVATEAFF. The J gene is TRBJ1-1, the V gene TRBV5-4; 9 bases match TRBD1. This CDR3 has 17 residues. In germline, CDR1 is SGHNT, CDR2 YYREEE (reference sequence). J lost 4 bases, V lost 2 bases, and 12 bases had no gene match.

The V gene is TRBV7-3, the J gene TRBJ1-1; possible D gene TRBD1, 5 bases. Germline assignment: CDR1 SGHTA and CDR2 FQGTGA. CDR3 length: 15 amino acids. Trimming cost V 0 bases and J 1 base, with 9 bases left between them. CDR3 loop: CASSLTGEPNTEAFF. The CDR3 DNA reads TGTGCCAGCAGCTTAACAGGGGAACCGAACACTGAAGCTTTCTTT. The entire variable domain, with the rest obtained from reference TRBV7-3 and TRBJ1-1, is as follows: GAGVSQTPSNKVTEKGKYVELRCDPISGHTALYWYRQSLGQGPEFLIYFQGTGAADDSGLPNDRFFAVRPEGSVSTLKIQRTERGDSAVYLCASSLTGEPNTEAFFGQGTRLTVV.

The rearrangement joins TRBV19 to TRBJ1-2; 9 bases are a match to TRBD1. The CDR3 length is 15 residues. Unmatched junction bases numbered 9, after V lost 6 bases and J lost 4 bases. CDR1 and CDR2 (germline): LNHDA, SQIVND (reference sequence). CDR3 DNA: TGTGCCAGTAGACCCGGAGGGGGACAGGGCTATGGCTACACCTTC. It is translated as CASRPGGGQGYGYTF.

The chain carries TRBV7-8 and TRBJ1-1, with a possible D match to TRBD1 (5 bases). CDR3 size: 14 residues. Trimming removed 5 bases from V and 4 bases from J, with 14 bases in between. The germline V gene has CDR1 SGHVS and CDR2 FQNEAQ. For the CDR3, the DNA is TGTGCCAGCAGCCCCTTGGGGGGTCGCACTGAAGCTTTCTTT. The encoded protein is CASSPLGGRTEAFF.

Only a few counts were recorded for this clone. The chain links TRBV30 to TRBJ1-1; D gene uncertain. V dropped 3 bases and J dropped 7 bases, with 12 bases sitting between them. This CDR3 is 12 amino acids long. Germline CDR1 reads GTSNPN; CDR2 reads SVGIG (reference sequence). CDR3 DNA: TGTGCCTGGAGCCTAGTAGAGGTTGAAGCTTTCTTT. It codes for CAWSLVEVEAFF.

V usage is TRBV7-3 and J usage is TRBJ1-3, with TRBD1 matching 8 bases. V was pared by 5 bases and J by 1 base, with 7 bases of the junction left unmatched. The CDR3 totals 16 residues. Germline CDR1 is SGHTA and CDR2 is FQGTGA. The CDR3 nucleotides are TGTGCCAGCAGCCCTGACAGGGGTGTTTCTGGAAACACCATATATTTT. It is translated as CASSPDRGVSGNTIYF.

The chain's CDR3 is CASSPRDRHQESTQYF. In DNA form, the CDR3 reads TGTGCCAGCAGCCCTCGGGACAGACACCAAGAATCGACCCAGTACTTC. V usage is TRBV11-2 and J usage is TRBJ2-5, with 7 bases fitting TRBD1. From germline, CDR1 is SGHAT and CDR2 FQNNGV. The CDR3 spans 16 residues. V was clipped by 5 bases and J by 7 bases; unmatched bases: 16.

This chain joins TRBV7-8 and TRBJ2-1, with 11 bases lining up with TRBD2. V was clipped by 3 bases and J by 8 bases; unmatched bases: 15. Germline V lookup: CDR1 SGHVS, CDR2 FQNEAQ. This CDR3 contains 18 residues. Written as DNA, the CDR3 is TGTGCCAGCAGCTTTAGCGGGGGGGCCTTTCGAACCCAATATGAGCAGTTCTTC. Protein: CASSFSGGAFRTQYEQFF.

The chain recombines TRBV6-5 with TRBJ2-5; perhaps TRBD1 as D (5 bases). The J call may be in error: the DNA end matches TRBJ2-7 better. CDR3 length: 13 residues. Germline lookup yields CDR1 MNHEY and CDR2 SVGAGI. The CDR3 DNA reads TGTGCCAGCAGCCTGACGGCAGGGAACGAGCAGTACTTC. Residues: CASSLTAGNEQYF.

CDR3 protein: CASSLGDSYEQYF. The DNA for the CDR3 is TGTGCCAGCAGCTTAGGTGACAGCTACGAGCAGTACTTC. The J gene is TRBJ2-7, the V gene TRBV7-3, with D perhaps TRBD1 (5 bases). The CDR3 contains 13 residues. V lost 2 bases and J lost 3, with 8 bases in between. Germline V gene sequence: CDR1 SGHTA, CDR2 FQGTGA.

The V call is TRBV7-6, the J call TRBJ1-5; D possibly corresponds to TRBD1 (6 bases). Germline V lookup: CDR1 SGHVS, CDR2 FNYEAQ. The CDR3 has 15 residues. V was shortened by 1 base and J by 3 bases, with 10 bases between the two germline ends. The CDR3 DNA follows: TGTGCCAGCAGCTTAGGGGGGCCATCCAATCAGCCCCAGCATTTT. The encoded protein is CASSLGGPSNQPQHF. Based on the CDR3 plus reference TRBV7-6 and TRBJ1-5, the full variable domain is GAGVSQSPRYKVTKRGQDVALRCDPISGHVSLYWYRQALGQGPEFLTYFNYEAQQDKSGLPNDRFSAERPEGSISTLTIQRTEQRDSAMYRCASSLGGPSNQPQHFGDGTRLSIL.

V is TRBV7-8 and J is TRBJ1-6, with TRBD1 as a possible D gene (6 bases). The CDR3 has 13 amino acids. The germline V gene encodes CDR1 SGHVS and CDR2 FQNEAQ. V lost 5 bases to trimming and J lost 9 bases, with 11 bases between them. CDR3 sequence: CASSRDKTSPLHF. As DNA, the CDR3 is TGTGCCAGCAGCCGGGACAAAACTTCACCCCTCCACTTT.

This clone was counted only a few times. The rearrangement joins TRBV15 to TRBJ2-3; maybe TRBD2 (5 bases). Trimming took 0 bases from V and 10 from J, leaving 20 bases between them. This CDR3 comprises 16 residues. Germline CDR1 reads LNHNV; CDR2 reads YYDKDF (reference sequence). For the CDR3, the DNA is TGTGCCACCAGCAGAGATCGGGCGGGCCCTGGGCTAGCGCAGTATTTT. Its translation: CATSRDRAGPGLAQYF.

This CDR3 is CASRRIQNTDTQYF. The DNA for the CDR3 is TGTGCCAGCCGGAGGATACAGAACACAGATACGCAGTATTTT. V and J are TRBV6-1 and TRBJ2-3; a weak D match, TRBD2 (5 bases). This CDR3 is built from 14 residues. Germline V gene lookup returns CDR1 MNHNS and CDR2 SASEGT. V lost 8 bases and J 2 bases, leaving 14 bases between the germline ends.